The text below deals with one TCR beta chain. These data come from a study of T cells in localized non-small cell lung cancer. This CDR3 has 13 residues. Per germline, CDR1 SGHRS and CDR2 YFSETQ. Deletions cut 4 bases from V and 8 bases from J, with 15 bases between. The table came from immunoSEQ multiplex PCR; TCRdb's copy has only in-frame clones and leaves some out. The sample lists about 40,000 clones; around 84% were seen once. This clonotype was obtained from a man between 18 and 49 years old with stage I lung adenocarcinoma. The chain couples TRBV5-1 to TRBJ1-1; no clear D. This specimen consisted of peripheral blood, obtained before any cancer treatment. Here the CDR3 DNA reads TGCGCCAGCAGCCTCACGTTAGGGCTAGAAGCTTTCTTT. Its translation is CASSLTLGLEAFF.